What follows are 5 T cell receptor beta chains derived from one specimen sequenced in a study of identical twins. TCRdb redid the calling of the 5' RACE reads with MiXCR, one entry per CDR3 protein. The sample has hundreds of thousands of distinct CDR3 sequences, under 9.5% seen once. The sample was also linked to a second study, of yellow fever vaccine responses in identical twins.

The sample taken for sequencing was memory (CD45RO+) T cells sorted from blood. These receptors all stem from a woman between 18 and 30 years old in good health.

V gene TRBV3-1 combines with J gene TRBJ2-3; 9 bases are shared with TRBD1. Germline-derived CDR1 and CDR2 are LGHDT and YNNKEL (reference sequence). This CDR3 spans 16 amino acids. With 1 base clipped from V and 4 bases from J, the junction kept 6 bases outside the gene matches. CDR3 nucleotides: TGTGCCAGCAGCCAAGTTCCGGGACAGGGATCAGATACGCAGTATTTT. Translation gives CASSQVPGQGSDTQYF.

This clonotype appeared many times. J is TRBJ1-1 and V is TRBV29-1, with 9 nucleotides matching TRBD1. CDR1 is SQVTM and CDR2 is ANQGSEA in the germline V gene. V dropped 4 bases and J dropped 3; count of bases not matched to a gene: 9. The CDR3 runs 15 residues. The CDR3 nucleotides read TGCAGCGTTGGGGACAGGGCGTTTTTGGACACTGAAGCTTTCTTT. This sequence encodes CSVGDRAFLDTEAFF.

This clonotype was seen repeatedly, ten times or more. V usage is TRBV6-2 or TRBV6-3 and J usage is TRBJ2-1; D remains unclear. The CDR3 sequence is 11 residues long. V gave up 7 bases and J gave up 4 bases, with 5 bases separating them. The V gene's germline CDR1 is MNHEY and CDR2 SVGEGT. CDR3: CASTDYNEQFF. The CDR3 DNA reads TGTGCCAGCACGGATTACAATGAGCAGTTCTTC.

This chain joins TRBV18 and TRBJ2-1, with a weak D call TRBD2 (6 bases). Trimming took 7 bases from V and 0 from J, leaving 13 bases between them. Germline CDR1 reads KGHSH; CDR2 reads LQKENI. The CDR3 has 15 residues. The CDR3 here is CASFTRESSYNEQFF. The CDR3 coding sequence is TGTGCCAGCTTCACCCGGGAGAGCTCCTACAATGAGCAGTTCTTC.

The chain joins TRBV7-6 to TRBJ1-3, with a weak D call TRBD1 (6 bases). V was shortened by 8 bases and J by 2 bases, with 13 bases between the two germline ends. Per the germline V gene, CDR1 is SGHVS and CDR2 is FNYEAQ. The CDR3 extends over 14 amino acids. CDR3 amino acids: CASGGGLPGNTIYF. In nucleotides, the CDR3 is TGTGCCAGCGGGGGGGGGCTCCCTGGAAACACCATATATTTT.